Listed below are T cell receptor beta chains from one sample, sequenced in a study of blood T cell repertoires in COVID-19. Sequencing used immunoSEQ multiplex PCR; TCRdb keeps in-frame clones, though not all of them. The top ten clones hold 15% to 20% of a sample with about 76,000 clones, approximately 78% of them seen once. Sequencing was carried out using peripheral blood. These receptors were taken from a woman aged 55-70 years with acute or convalescent COVID-19. Each CDR3 is given with its conserved first and last residue. A D gene is named only where the DNA matches it firmly. Size is stated for part of the rows, as once, few or many counts, or as a class when the clone is expanded.

d_gene,j_gene,len,abundance,v_gene,CDR3aa,CDR3nt
.,TRBJ2-7,15,.,TRBV28,CASSLSRGTSYEQYF,TGTGCCAGCAGTTTGTCCCGAGGGACTTCCTACGAGCAGTACTTC
TRBD2,TRBJ2-3,18,few,TRBV5-1,CASSPAAGGLTSTDTQYF,TGCGCCAGCAGCCCGGCAGCGGGGGGGCTGACTAGCACAGATACGCAGTATTTT
.,TRBJ2-3,15,.,TRBV7-9,CASSLGAVLTDTQYF,TGTGCCAGCAGCTTAGGGGCAGTGCTCACAGATACGCAGTATTTT
TRBD1,TRBJ2-1,15,.,TRBV24-1,CATSDPGQLYNEQFF,TGTGCCACCAGTGATCCGGGACAGCTTTACAATGAGCAGTTCTTC
TRBD2,TRBJ2-7,14,.,TRBV6-5,CASSGAGGLEEQYF,TGTGCCAGCAGCGGTGCGGGGGGGCTTGAAGAGCAGTACTTC
TRBD1,TRBJ2-2,14,.,TRBV24-1,CATIGQGADGELFF,TGTGCCACCATCGGCCAGGGGGCGGACGGGGAGCTGTTTTTT
.,TRBJ2-1,17,.,TRBV7-9,CASSFPGARSSYNEQFF,TGTGCCAGCAGCTTCCCAGGGGCACGGAGCTCCTACAATGAGCAGTTCTTC
.,TRBJ2-3,16,few,TRBV7-8,CASSLATGWDTDTQYF,TGTGCCAGCAGCTTAGCTACAGGGTGGGACACAGATACGCAGTATTTT
.,TRBJ1-6,15,few,TRBV4-1,CASSQEGVDGSPLHF,TGCGCCAGCAGCCAAGAAGGAGTAGACGGTTCACCCCTCCACTTT
.,TRBJ2-5,15,.,TRBV7-9,CASSSTDRQVETQYF,TGTGCCAGCAGCAGTACAGATCGACAGGTAGAGACCCAGTACTTC
TRBD1,TRBJ2-5,14,once,TRBV19,CASSTGQGRQTQYF,TGTGCCAGTAGTACCGGACAGGGCAGGCAGACCCAGTACTTC
TRBD2,TRBJ2-5,14,.,TRBV25-1,CASTHQGLEETQYF,TGTGCCAGCACCCACCAGGGACTAGAAGAGACCCAGTACTTC
TRBD1,TRBJ1-2,16,few,TRBV18,CASSQMRQGRDYGYTF,TGTGCCAGCTCACAGATGAGACAGGGGCGGGACTATGGCTACACCTTC
TRBD1,TRBJ2-1,15,.,TRBV7-8,CASSLGQGFYNEQFF,TGTGCCAGCAGCTTAGGACAGGGGTTTTACAATGAGCAGTTCTTC